This T cell receptor beta chain appears in the sequencing data of a study of T-cell reconstitution after alpha-beta-depleted transplantation in children (dated by TCRdb to the mid-2010s). General notes on the study: T-cell immune reconstitution after TCRalphabeta/CD19-depleted allogeneic hematopoietic cell transplantation in children was quantitatively tracked in the study by means of TCR repertoire profiling.

Library prep was done by PCR. TCRdb shows the sequencer as Illumina HiSeq 2500. To normalize quantification of the TCRbeta repertoire, the TCR libraries were built with molecular barcoding that relied on unique molecular identifiers. TCRdb redid the processing of the public reads, applying fastp at Q25 and MiXCR, and retained in-frame beta chains. CDR3 protein duplicates are merged, each entry listing the most common genes and DNA. This sample holds around 130,000 distinct CDR3 sequences; 9.5% to 10% were observed only once. The top ten clonotypes cover less than 25% of the sample. In the paper's terms, the treatment or condition label means: allogeneic hematopoietic cell transplantation with graft depleted of TCRalphabeta T cells and CD19 B cells. Transplant recipients were children who received TCRalphabeta/CD19-depleted allogeneic hematopoietic cell grafts. The germline V gene provides CDR1 SGHRS and CDR2 YFSETQ. V and J are truncated by 4 bases and 5 bases respectively, leaving an intervening sequence of 16 bases. Measured from the cysteine to the phenylalanine, the CDR3 is 16 residues long. The entry retains the CDR3 DNA only, 48 bases that are in frame from base 1.

Worth noting for this clonotype: Its antigen specificity is not known. The record has no base qualities; no much larger clone is one base away.

Overall results and qualifications from the work: Apparently early alphabetaT-cell count recovery about two months after transplant reportedly relied on only several hundred rapidly expanded clones derived from non-depleted graft cells. In some patients, high TCRbeta diversity at day 60 was attributed to recipient T cells and intrathymic progenitors that had survived conditioning. Hyperexpanded clone frequencies declined over subsequent months; after one year, T-cell counts and TCRbeta diversity were mostly attributed to newly produced T cells.

The rearranged segments are TRBV5-1 and TRBJ1-6; no confident D gene assignment can be made. The TCR was taken from a girl less than two years old who had a stem cell transplant for combined immunodeficiency, so the T cells may come from the graft donor. Sequences were derived from PBMCs, mostly from graft donor cells, sampled 180 days after TCRalphabeta/CD19-depleted stem cell transplant. The base sequence is TGCGCCAGCAGCCAAGAGGGAAGCTCTCATAATTCACCCCTCCACTTT. Translated, this gives CASSQEGSSHNSPLHF.